The 17 T cell receptor beta chains below all came from one sample that was sequenced in a study of graft-versus-host responses after intestinal transplantation (dated by TCRdb to the early 2020s). Libraries came from the immunoSEQ multiplex PCR assay. Held by TCRdb, this immuneACCESS table contains in-frame sequences only and omits some clones. Under half of the omission traces to an unresolved V gene where checked; the cause of the rest is unknown. The sample yields about 93,000 clones; approximately 95% were counted once. Less than 0.5% of the sample is in the top ten clones. The time point label corresponds to: cells obtained before transplantation from donor or recipient. What these receptors recognize is not known. The sequencing used unstimulated CD8+ T cells sorted from spleen or lymph node cells, collected before intestinal transplant. Receptors were obtained from a human donor who received an intestinal transplant.

The rearrangement links TRBV5-5 to TRBJ2-7; D perhaps matches TRBD1 (6 bases). The CDR3 length is 17 residues. Between the trimmed V and J ends, which lost 0 bases and 0 bases, there was a span of 16 bases. CDR1 is SGHKS and CDR2 is YYEKEE in the germline V gene (reference sequence). DNA for the CDR3: TGTGCCAGCAGCTTGGCCCTGCCACAGGGTAACTCCTACGAGCAGTACTTC. It yields the protein CASSLALPQGNSYEQYF.

This clone came up once. The chain has TRBV12-1 and TRBJ1-4; the table's D call of TRBD1 was not tested on the DNA. TRBV12-1 is flagged as a pseudogene. The CDR3 length is 16 residues. For the CDR3, the DNA is TGTGCCAGCAGCTTGAATATACAGGGGGCGTATGAAAAACTGTTTTTT. Its translation is CASSLNIQGAYEKLFF.

The chain uses TRBV7-9 and TRBJ1-1, with 7 positions matching TRBD1. The CDR3 has 15 amino acids. Trimming cost V 3 bases and J 4 bases; bases outside gene matches: 8. Germline V gene lookup returns CDR1 SEHNR and CDR2 FQNEAQ (reference sequence). This chain's CDR3 is CASSLSQTGLTEAFF. In nucleotides, the CDR3 is TGTGCCAGCAGCTTGTCCCAGACAGGGCTCACTGAAGCTTTCTTT.

The rearrangement uses TRBV9 and TRBJ1-3; maybe TRBD1 (5 bases). The CDR3 loop spans 21 amino acids. Germline assignment: CDR1 SGDLS and CDR2 YYNGEE. V was clipped by 2 bases and J by 0 bases, with 27 bases between them. In nucleotides, the CDR3 is TGTGCCAGCAGCGTCTCCGTTTCGGCAGGGATCGGTCGGCTCTCTGGAAACACCATATATTTT. This sequence encodes CASSVSVSAGIGRLSGNTIYF.

V is TRBV7-9 and J is TRBJ2-1, with 10 nucleotides matching TRBD2. This CDR3 is built from 14 residues. V shed 2 bases, J shed 15 bases, and the junction held 10 bases outside the gene matches. Germline values: CDR1 SEHNR, CDR2 FQNEAQ (reference sequence). In DNA, the CDR3 is TGTGCCAGCAGCTTACGTTCAGCGGGAGGGCCCAGGTTCTTC. Translating gives CASSLRSAGGPRFF.

This chain links TRBV27 with TRBJ1-1; D gene ambiguous. The CDR3 loop spans 11 amino acids. The V gene lost 6 bases and the J gene lost 11 bases, with 13 bases spanning the gap. Germline V gene data show CDR1 as MNHEY and CDR2 as SMNVEV (reference sequence). DNA for the CDR3: TGTGCCAGCAGGGAGGGTAGGGTGGCTTTCTTT. Translated, it gives CASREGRVAFF.

The chain combines TRBV4-1 with TRBJ2-1; 7 bases map to TRBD2. The CDR3 contains 16 residues. The J segment lost 8 bases and the V segment lost 7 bases, leaving 17 bases of the junction unmatched. The V gene's germline CDR1 is MGHRA and CDR2 YSYEKL. The CDR3 loop reads CASKPLGEGYGDEQFF. The CDR3 region has the DNA TGCGCCAGCAAACCCCTCGGGGAGGGCTATGGGGATGAGCAGTTCTTC.

The rearrangement uses TRBV4-2 and TRBJ2-5; 8 nucleotides align to TRBD1. The germline gives CDR1 LGHNA, CDR2 YNFKEQ. With V trimmed by 0 bases and J by 4 bases, 7 bases remained unmatched. The length of the CDR3 is 16 residues. CDR3 region: CASSQDPDRGGETQYF. CDR3 bases: TGTGCCAGCAGCCAAGATCCAGACAGGGGTGGAGAGACCCAGTACTTC.

This chain uses TRBV2 with TRBJ2-1; 14 nucleotides agree with TRBD2. Germline assignment: CDR1 SNHLY and CDR2 FYNNEI. The junction had 10 bases not matched to a gene; V was cut back by 4 bases and J by 8 bases. CDR3 length: 17 amino acids. The CDR3 loop is CASSVWRPGLAGDEQFF. In DNA, the CDR3 is TGTGCCAGCAGTGTATGGAGACCGGGACTAGCGGGAGATGAGCAGTTCTTC.

The CDR3 spells CASSSGQGISEQFF. In DNA, the CDR3 is TGTGCCAGCAGCTCGGGACAGGGGATATCTGAGCAGTTCTTC. This rearrangement joins TRBV7-9 to TRBJ2-1, with 10 bases lining up with TRBD1. Germline V gives CDR1 SEHNR, CDR2 FQNEAQ (reference sequence). The CDR3 contains 14 residues. J gave up 9 bases and V 4 bases, and 6 bases lay outside the gene matches. The whole variable domain, remainder taken from reference TRBV7-9 and TRBJ2-1, is DTGVSQNPRHKITKRGQNVTFRCDPISEHNRLYWYRQTLGQGPEFLTYFQNEAQLEKSRLLSDRFSAERPKGSFSTLEIQRTEQGDSAMYLCASSSGQGISEQFFGPGTRLTVL.

The chain carries TRBV27 and TRBJ2-7; D possibly corresponds to TRBD2 (5 bases). CDR3 length equals 13 residues. In germline, CDR1 is MNHEY, CDR2 SMNVEV (reference sequence). Trimming took off 3 bases at V and 3 bases at J, with 9 bases between the two ends. Here the CDR3 DNA reads TGTGCCAGCAGTTTCGCCGGGATCTACGAGCAGTACTTC. It encodes CASSFAGIYEQYF.

The J gene is TRBJ2-1, the V gene TRBV30; 7 bases map to TRBD1. The CDR3 runs 15 residues. Germline V gene lookup returns CDR1 GTSNPN and CDR2 SVGIG (reference sequence). Trimming removed 1 base from V and 1 base from J; junction bases left unmatched: 4. This chain's CDR3 is CAWSEGAVSYNEQFF. Written as DNA, the CDR3 is TGTGCCTGGAGTGAGGGGGCTGTATCCTACAATGAGCAGTTCTTC.

This clone was seen only once. The rearrangement joins TRBV30 to TRBJ1-1; 11 positions match TRBD1. The J segment lost 4 bases and the V segment lost 5 bases, leaving 3 bases of the junction unmatched. Germline assignment: CDR1 GTSNPN and CDR2 SVGIG (reference sequence). CDR3 length: 13 residues. In DNA, the CDR3 is TGTGCCTGGGAGGACAGGGGGCTCACTGAAGCTTTCTTT. Translated, it gives CAWEDRGLTEAFF.

The rearrangement joins TRBV27 to TRBJ2-5, with 8 bases fitting TRBD2. Per germline, CDR1 MNHEY and CDR2 SMNVEV (reference sequence). The CDR3 consists of 16 residues. The V gene end was trimmed by 7 bases and the J gene end by 5 bases; junction bases not matched to a gene: 15. In DNA, the CDR3 is TGTGCCAGCAAGGTTCCCGGGGGGGCGGGGGATGAGACCCAGTACTTC. Translated, it gives CASKVPGGAGDETQYF.

This clone has only a few counts. The chain couples TRBV6-1 to TRBJ1-1; D is perhaps TRBD1 (5 bases). The CDR3 is made up of 13 amino acids. Germline V gives CDR1 MNHNS, CDR2 SASEGT. The V end was cut by 6 bases, the J end by 2 bases, with 10 bases between. DNA for the CDR3: TGTGCCAGCAGCCCCACAGGAAACACTGAAGCTTTCTTT. Protein sequence: CASSPTGNTEAFF.

This sequence joins TRBV7-9 and TRBJ1-3; D is perhaps TRBD1 (6 bases). V lost 1 base and J lost 2, with 6 bases in between. CDR1 and CDR2 (germline): SEHNR, FQNEAQ (reference sequence). The CDR3 length is 14 residues. The CDR3 DNA is TGTGCCAGCAGCTTAGACAGGGCTGGAAACACCATATATTTT. Amino acids: CASSLDRAGNTIYF. Looking up the rest from reference TRBV7-9 and TRBJ1-3 gives the full variable domain: DTGVSQNPRHKITKRGQNVTFRCDPISEHNRLYWYRQTLGQGPEFLTYFQNEAQLEKSRLLSDRFSAERPKGSFSTLEIQRTEQGDSAMYLCASSLDRAGNTIYFGEGSWLTVV.

This chain uses TRBV6-1 with TRBJ2-1; 8 bases align to TRBD2. V shed 4 bases and J 8 bases; nucleotides not matched to a gene: 10. The germline V gene encodes CDR1 MNHNS and CDR2 SASEGT. The CDR3 consists of 15 residues. CDR3 amino acids: CASSAGTRYFDEQFF. In nucleotides, the CDR3 is TGTGCCAGCAGTGCCGGGACTAGGTATTTCGATGAGCAGTTCTTC.